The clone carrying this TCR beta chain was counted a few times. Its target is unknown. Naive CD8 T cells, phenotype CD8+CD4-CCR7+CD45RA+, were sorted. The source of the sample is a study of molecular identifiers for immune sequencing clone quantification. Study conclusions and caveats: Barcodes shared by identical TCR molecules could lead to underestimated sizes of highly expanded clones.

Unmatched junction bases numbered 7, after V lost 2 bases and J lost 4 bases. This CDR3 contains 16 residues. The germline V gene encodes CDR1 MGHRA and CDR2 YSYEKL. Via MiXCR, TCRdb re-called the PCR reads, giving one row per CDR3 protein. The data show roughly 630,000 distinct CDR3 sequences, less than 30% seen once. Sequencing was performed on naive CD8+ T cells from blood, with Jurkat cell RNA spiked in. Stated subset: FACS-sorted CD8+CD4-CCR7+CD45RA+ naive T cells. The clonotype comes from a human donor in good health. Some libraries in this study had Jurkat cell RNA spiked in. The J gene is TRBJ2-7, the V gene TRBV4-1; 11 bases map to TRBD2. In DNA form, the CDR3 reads TGCGCCAGCAGCCAAAAACTAGCGGGGGCTCCATACGAGCAGTACTTC. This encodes CASSQKLAGAPYEQYF.